This T cell receptor (beta chain) was profiled in a study of early T cells in non-severe SARS-CoV-2 infection. In the study overall: The chains were unpaired, and the sequenced material was bulk RNA from unsorted whole blood. Study findings and constraints: Anti-spike CD8 specificities were favored by VDJdb matching, whose results missed private and CD4 specificities.

A note on this clonotype: Its specificity is not known.

The CDR3 spans 15 residues. Trimming took 8 bases from V and 6 from J; bases not matched to a gene: 10. The germline V gene has CDR1 PRHDT and CDR2 FYEKMQ (reference sequence). Unique molecular identifiers were attached to individual cDNA molecules. TCRdb used MiXCR to reprocess the 5' RACE reads, holding one entry per CDR3 protein. Found here are 80,000 to 95,000 distinct CDR3 sequences, 16% of them singletons; the top ten hold approximately 5.1%. The clonotype was recovered from an adult who was a healthcare worker with PCR-confirmed SARS-CoV-2 infection or an uninfected control (not recorded which). The chain recombines TRBV13 with TRBJ1-1; TRBD1 agrees at 12 bases. The input for sequencing was whole blood, taken at baseline. In DNA form, the CDR3 reads TGTGCCAGCGGCCAAGGGGACAGGGGGCGGGCTGAAGCTTTCTTT. Amino acid sequence: CASGQGDRGRAEAFF.